The rows below give T cell receptor beta chains drawn from one sample of a study of blood T cell repertoires in COVID-19. Assay: immunoSEQ multiplex PCR; the TCRdb copy retains only in-frame clones and omits some. Among under 450,000 clones listed, roughly 87% were seen once. Sequenced material: PBMCs or T cells enriched from blood (not recorded which). The origin of the receptors is a woman under 40 who had recovered from COVID-19. CDR3s include the opening cysteine and the closing phenylalanine or tryptophan. A D gene is named only where the DNA matches it firmly. Rows give clone size only sometimes, using once, few, many, or a class for an expanded clone.

CDR3 protein: CASGRVDSGANVLTF; CDR3 DNA: TGTGCCAGCGGTCGGGTGGACTCTGGGGCCAACGTCCTGACTTTC; CDR3 length: 15; D gene: .; clone size: .; J gene: TRBJ2-6; V gene: TRBV6-5
CDR3 protein: CATGGGSHEQFF; CDR3 DNA: TGTGCCACCGGCGGAGGGAGCCATGAGCAGTTCTTC; CDR3 length: 12; D gene: .; clone size: .; J gene: TRBJ2-1; V gene: TRBV5-8
CDR3 protein: CASSLSRGRETQYF; CDR3 DNA: TGTGCCAGCAGCTTGTCAAGGGGTCGGGAGACCCAGTACTTC; CDR3 length: 14; D gene: .; clone size: .; J gene: TRBJ2-5; V gene: TRBV5-4
CDR3 protein: CTSSQIQGSASTDTQYF; CDR3 DNA: TGCACCAGCAGCCAAATACAGGGATCAGCTAGCACAGATACGCAGTATTTT; CDR3 length: 17; D gene: .; clone size: .; J gene: TRBJ2-3; V gene: TRBV1
CDR3 protein: CASSLEQTSYEQYF; CDR3 DNA: TGCGCCAGCAGCTTGGAACAGACTAGTTACGAGCAGTACTTC; CDR3 length: 14; D gene: .; clone size: .; J gene: TRBJ2-7; V gene: TRBV5-1
CDR3 protein: CASILGQTSYNEQFF; CDR3 DNA: TGTGCCAGCATACTGGGACAGACCTCCTACAATGAGCAGTTCTTC; CDR3 length: 15; D gene: TRBD1; clone size: .; J gene: TRBJ2-1; V gene: TRBV6-5
CDR3 protein: CSVAGLMNTEAFF; CDR3 DNA: TGCAGCGTTGCGGGTTTGATGAACACTGAAGCTTTCTTT; CDR3 length: 13; D gene: .; clone size: few; J gene: TRBJ1-1; V gene: TRBV29-1
CDR3 protein: CASRPGQGYSNEKLFF; CDR3 DNA: TGTGCCAGCAGGCCCGGACAGGGGTATTCTAATGAAAAACTGTTTTTT; CDR3 length: 16; D gene: TRBD1; clone size: once; J gene: TRBJ1-4; V gene: TRBV27
CDR3 protein: CASSIAHRLAGVILLQFF; CDR3 DNA: TGTGCCAGTAGTATTGCCCACCGACTAGCGGGAGTGATTCTCCTGCAGTTCTTC; CDR3 length: 18; D gene: TRBD2; clone size: .; J gene: TRBJ2-1; V gene: TRBV19
CDR3 protein: CASSSRDTVYNEQFF; CDR3 DNA: TGTGCCAGCAGCTCCCGGGACACCGTCTACAATGAGCAGTTCTTC; CDR3 length: 15; D gene: .; clone size: .; J gene: TRBJ2-1; V gene: TRBV5-8
CDR3 protein: CASSVQGATGTDTQYF; CDR3 DNA: TGTGCCAGCAGCGTCCAGGGGGCGACGGGCACAGATACGCAGTATTTT; CDR3 length: 16; D gene: TRBD1; clone size: once; J gene: TRBJ2-3; V gene: TRBV7-2
CDR3 protein: CASKQGWNQPQHF; CDR3 DNA: TGTGCCAGTAAACAGGGTTGGAATCAGCCCCAGCATTTT; CDR3 length: 13; D gene: .; clone size: .; J gene: TRBJ1-5; V gene: TRBV28
CDR3 protein: CASTVGWGGSYGYTF; CDR3 DNA: TGTGCCAGCACAGTAGGATGGGGGGGAAGCTATGGCTACACCTTC; CDR3 length: 15; D gene: .; clone size: .; J gene: TRBJ1-2; V gene: TRBV5-6
CDR3 protein: CASSQDTSMNTEAFF; CDR3 DNA: TGTGCCAGCAGTCAAGACACCTCAATGAACACTGAAGCTTTCTTT; CDR3 length: 15; D gene: .; clone size: .; J gene: TRBJ1-1; V gene: TRBV28
CDR3 protein: CASSSPLAGWEQYF; CDR3 DNA: TGTGCCAGCAGCTCACCACTAGCGGGATGGGAGCAGTACTTC; CDR3 length: 14; D gene: TRBD2; clone size: .; J gene: TRBJ2-7; V gene: TRBV11-2
CDR3 protein: CASSRGQGNQPQHF; CDR3 DNA: TGCGCCAGCAGCCGCGGGCAGGGCAATCAGCCCCAGCATTTT; CDR3 length: 14; D gene: .; clone size: .; J gene: TRBJ1-5; V gene: TRBV5-1
CDR3 protein: CASSSRDRVVGELFF; CDR3 DNA: TGTGCCAGCAGCTCCCGGGACAGGGTAGTAGGGGAGCTGTTTTTT; CDR3 length: 15; D gene: TRBD1; clone size: .; J gene: TRBJ2-2; V gene: TRBV7-2
CDR3 protein: CASSSIEGSLAGVETQYF; CDR3 DNA: TGTGCCAGCAGCTCGATCGAGGGTTCGCTAGCGGGAGTTGAGACCCAGTACTTC; CDR3 length: 18; D gene: TRBD2; clone size: .; J gene: TRBJ2-5; V gene: TRBV11-2
CDR3 protein: CASSTGTDPFNEKLFF; CDR3 DNA: TGCGCCAGCAGCACCGGGACAGATCCATTTAATGAAAAACTGTTTTTT; CDR3 length: 16; D gene: TRBD1; clone size: .; J gene: TRBJ1-4; V gene: TRBV5-1
CDR3 protein: CASSIGQGVREQYF; CDR3 DNA: TGTGCCAGTAGTATAGGACAGGGAGTAAGGGAGCAGTACTTC; CDR3 length: 14; D gene: TRBD1; clone size: .; J gene: TRBJ2-7; V gene: TRBV19